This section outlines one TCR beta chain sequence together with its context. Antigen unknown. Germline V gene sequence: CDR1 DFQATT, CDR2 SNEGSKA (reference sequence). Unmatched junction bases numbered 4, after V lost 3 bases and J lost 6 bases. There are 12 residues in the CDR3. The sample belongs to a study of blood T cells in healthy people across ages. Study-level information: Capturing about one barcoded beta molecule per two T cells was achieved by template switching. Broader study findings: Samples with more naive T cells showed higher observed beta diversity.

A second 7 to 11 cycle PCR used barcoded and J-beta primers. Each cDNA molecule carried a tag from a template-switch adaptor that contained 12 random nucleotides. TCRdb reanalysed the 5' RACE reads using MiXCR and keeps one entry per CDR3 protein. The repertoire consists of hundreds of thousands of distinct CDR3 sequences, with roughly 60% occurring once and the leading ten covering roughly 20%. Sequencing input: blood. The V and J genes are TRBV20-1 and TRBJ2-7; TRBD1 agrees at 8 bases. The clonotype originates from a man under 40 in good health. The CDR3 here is CSASPDRGEQYF. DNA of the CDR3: TGCAGTGCTAGCCCCGACAGGGGCGAGCAGTACTTC.